This passage covers 13 T cell receptor beta chains from one sample sequenced in a study of blood T cell repertoires in COVID-19. TCRdb's table, derived via immunoSEQ multiplex PCR, lists solely in-frame clones and lacks some. The profile shows around 83,000 clones, 86% of them singletons. The sample taken for sequencing was peripheral blood. These receptors all come from a man over 45 with active or convalescent COVID-19.

The V and J genes are TRBV12-3 or TRBV12-4 and TRBJ1-3, with D unresolved. V was trimmed by 6 bases and J by 0 bases, leaving 6 bases between them. The CDR3 runs to 13 residues. The CDR3 sequence is CASRQISGNTIYF. The CDR3, as DNA: TGTGCCAGCAGGCAGATCTCTGGAAACACCATATATTTT.

The rearrangement links TRBV10-3 to TRBJ2-3; D might be TRBD1 (6 bases). CDR1 and CDR2 from the germline V gene are ENHRY and SYGVKD. Trimming left V 1 base short and J 1 base short, with 9 bases between. This CDR3 has 15 amino acids. The CDR3 coding sequence is TGTGCCATCAGTGAGTACTCAGGGGGCACAGATACGCAGTATTTT. It is translated as CAISEYSGGTDTQYF.

This clone has a single count. The chain joins TRBV12-3 or TRBV12-4 to TRBJ2-5, with D tentatively TRBD1 (5 bases). This CDR3 has 13 amino acids. V was clipped by 5 bases and J by 8 bases, with 15 bases between them. The CDR3 nucleotides are TGTGCCAGCAGTCCCCCGGACACCGCTACCCAGTACTTC. Translating gives CASSPPDTATQYF.

J is TRBJ2-5 and V is TRBV7-9; D is perhaps TRBD1 (5 bases). This CDR3 region has 18 residues. Trimming pared 8 bases from V and 2 bases from J, leaving 27 bases between. CDR1 is SEHNR, CDR2 FQNEAQ, per germline (reference sequence). CDR3 DNA: TGTGCCAGCCGAAGGCCGGGCAGGGCAAGTTCACGGCAAGAGACCCAGTACTTC. It codes for CASRRPGRASSRQETQYF.

The chain links TRBV2 to TRBJ2-2; 12 nucleotides agree with TRBD1. Germline lookup yields CDR1 SNHLY and CDR2 FYNNEI. This CDR3 has 16 amino acids. V was pared by 6 bases and J by 8 bases, with 10 bases of the junction left unmatched. CDR3 region: CASRGDRGRTPGELFF. DNA for the CDR3: TGTGCCAGCAGAGGGGACAGGGGGCGAACACCAGGGGAGCTGTTTTTT.

The gene calls are TRBV4-1 and TRBJ1-1, with D possibly being TRBD1 (6 bases). CDR3 length equals 15 residues. Germline CDR1 reads MGHRA; CDR2 reads YSYEKL. V was shortened by 0 bases and J by 1 base, with 9 bases between the two germline ends. The CDR3 is CASSQESRGNTEAFF. The DNA for the CDR3 is TGCGCCAGCAGCCAAGAATCCAGGGGGAACACTGAAGCTTTCTTT.

In this sample, this clone turned up once. This sequence joins TRBV6-2 or TRBV6-3 and TRBJ1-1; D is perhaps TRBD1 (5 bases). The CDR3 is 14 residues long. V lost 2 bases and J lost 4, with 11 bases in between. Germline-derived CDR1 and CDR2 are MNHEY and SVGEGT. CDR3 sequence: CASSYDGGGTEAFF. As DNA, the CDR3 is TGTGCCAGCAGTTACGATGGGGGAGGCACTGAAGCTTTCTTT.

This rearrangement joins TRBV7-2 to TRBJ2-1, with TRBD1 identical over 7 bases. The V gene's germline CDR1 is SGHTA and CDR2 FQGNSA. The trim removed 6 bases at V and 2 bases at J, leaving 4 bases unmatched. The CDR3 covers 14 residues. Here the CDR3 reads CASRGDSPYNEQFF. In nucleotides, the CDR3 is TGTGCCAGCAGGGGGGACAGTCCCTACAATGAGCAGTTCTTC.

The chain joins TRBV6-5 to TRBJ1-2; D perhaps matches TRBD1 (6 bases). CDR1 MNHEY and CDR2 SVGAGI come from the germline V gene. V gave up 6 bases and J gave up 9 bases, with 11 bases separating them. CDR3 size: 11 residues. The CDR3 spells CASSAGQRYTF. The CDR3 nucleotides read TGTGCCAGCAGCGCTGGACAGCGCTACACCTTC.

The gene calls are TRBV6-5 and TRBJ1-3, with 7 bases that match TRBD1. The CDR3 has 13 amino acids. V shed 6 bases, J shed 3 bases, and the junction held 2 bases outside the gene matches. Germline V lookup: CDR1 MNHEY, CDR2 SVGAGI. The CDR3 DNA reads TGTGCCAGCAGCGGGGACAGTGGAAACACCATATATTTT. It codes for CASSGDSGNTIYF.

The chain combines TRBV5-1 with TRBJ1-6; TRBD1 matches 7 bases. Germline CDR1 reads SGHRS; CDR2 reads YFSETQ. Trimming took 2 bases from V and 5 from J; bases not matched to a gene: 1. The CDR3 is made up of 14 amino acids. The CDR3 coding sequence is TGCGCCAGCAGCTTAGGGACAGATAATTCACCCCTCCACTTT. Translating gives CASSLGTDNSPLHF.

The V call is TRBV19, the J call TRBJ1-5; 11 nucleotides agree with TRBD1. J lost 6 bases, V lost 1 base, and 5 bases had no gene match. Germline V gene sequence: CDR1 LNHDA, CDR2 SQIVND (reference sequence). The CDR3 has 16 residues. As DNA, the CDR3 is TGTGCCAGTAGTATAGGCGGGACAGGGGGTCGTCAGCCCCAGCATTTT. It codes for CASSIGGTGGRQPQHF.

V and J are TRBV1 and TRBJ2-7; TRBD2 is the table's D call, not checked against the DNA. TRBV1 is annotated as a pseudogene. CDR3 length equals 16 residues. CDR3 in DNA: TGCACCAGCAGCCCTCCTCTAGAATCCACACTACGGGAGCAGTACTTC. The encoded protein is CTSSPPLESTLREQYF.